Sequencing of this T cell receptor (beta chain) was carried out in a study of cytomegalovirus exposure and HLA in healthy donors. Study summary: Earlier results showed 90 million to 130 million unique TCR beta sequences derived from around 170 million T cells.

60 Vbeta and 13 Jbeta primers were used in PCR. The assay was immunoSEQ multiplex PCR, and TCRdb's table has in-frame clones only and misses some. Found here are about 140,000 clones, about four fifths of them singletons; the top ten hold 3.1%. This TCR was recovered from a female donor in good health and CMV-seronegative. The sample consisted of PBMCs.

The CDR3 spells CASSLVIGQLMNTEAFF. The CDR3 DNA reads as TGCGCCAGCAGCTTGGTAATTGGACAGCTTATGAACACTGAAGCTTTCTTT. This chain uses TRBV5-1 with TRBJ1-1; D is perhaps TRBD1 (6 bases). CDR3 length: 17 residues. The V gene lost 0 bases and the J gene lost 0 bases, with 15 bases spanning the gap. CDR1 is SGHRS, CDR2 YFSETQ, per germline.